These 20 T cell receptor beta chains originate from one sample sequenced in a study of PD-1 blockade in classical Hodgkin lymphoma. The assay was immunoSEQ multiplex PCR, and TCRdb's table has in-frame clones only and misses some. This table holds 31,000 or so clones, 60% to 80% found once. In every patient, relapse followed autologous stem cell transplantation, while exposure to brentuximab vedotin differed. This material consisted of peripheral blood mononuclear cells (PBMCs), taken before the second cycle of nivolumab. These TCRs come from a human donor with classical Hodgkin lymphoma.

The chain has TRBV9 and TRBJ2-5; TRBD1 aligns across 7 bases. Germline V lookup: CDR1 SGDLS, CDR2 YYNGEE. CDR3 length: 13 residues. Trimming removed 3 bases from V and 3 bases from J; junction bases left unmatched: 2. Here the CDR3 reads CASSAGTEETQYF. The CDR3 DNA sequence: TGTGCCAGCAGCGCCGGGACAGAAGAGACCCAGTACTTC.

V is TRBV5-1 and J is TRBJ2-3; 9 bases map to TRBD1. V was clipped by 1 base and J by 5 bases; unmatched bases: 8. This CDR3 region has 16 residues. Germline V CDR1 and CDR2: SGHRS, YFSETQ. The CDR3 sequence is CASSLPGTGFGDTQYF. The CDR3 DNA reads TGCGCCAGCAGCTTGCCCGGGACAGGGTTTGGAGATACGCAGTATTTT.

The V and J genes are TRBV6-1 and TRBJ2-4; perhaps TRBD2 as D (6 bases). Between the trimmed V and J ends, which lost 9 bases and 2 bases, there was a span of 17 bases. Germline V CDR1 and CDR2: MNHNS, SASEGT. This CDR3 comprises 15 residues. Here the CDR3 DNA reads TGTGCCAGAGAGGAGGGGACCCCACCCAAAAACATTCAGTACTTC. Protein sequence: CAREEGTPPKNIQYF.

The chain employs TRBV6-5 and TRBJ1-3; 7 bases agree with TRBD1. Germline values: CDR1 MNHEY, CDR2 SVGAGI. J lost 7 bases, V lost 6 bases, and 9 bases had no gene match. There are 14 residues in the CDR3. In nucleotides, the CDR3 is TGTGCCAGCAGACCCCAACAGGGGATGAACACCATATATTTT. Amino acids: CASRPQQGMNTIYF.

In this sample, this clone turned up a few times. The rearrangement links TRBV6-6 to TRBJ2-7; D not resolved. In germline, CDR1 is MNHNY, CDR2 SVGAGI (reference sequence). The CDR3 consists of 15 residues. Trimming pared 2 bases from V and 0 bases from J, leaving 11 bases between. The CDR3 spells CASSYVQRSSYEQYF. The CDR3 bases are TGTGCCAGCAGTTACGTCCAGAGGAGCTCCTACGAGCAGTACTTC.

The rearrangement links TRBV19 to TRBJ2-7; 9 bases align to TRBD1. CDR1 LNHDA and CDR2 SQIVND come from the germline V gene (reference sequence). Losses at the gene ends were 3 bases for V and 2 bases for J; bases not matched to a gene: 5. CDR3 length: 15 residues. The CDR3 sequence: CASSIPGTGPYEQYF. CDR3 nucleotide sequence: TGTGCCAGTAGTATCCCCGGGACAGGGCCCTACGAGCAGTACTTC.

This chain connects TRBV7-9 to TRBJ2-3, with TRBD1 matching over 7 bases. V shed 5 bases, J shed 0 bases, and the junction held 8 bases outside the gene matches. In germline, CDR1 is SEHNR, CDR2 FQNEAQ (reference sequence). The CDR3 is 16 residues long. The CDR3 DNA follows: TGTGCCAGCAGCCGACAGGGAGCTACTAGCACAGATACGCAGTATTTT. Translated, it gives CASSRQGATSTDTQYF.

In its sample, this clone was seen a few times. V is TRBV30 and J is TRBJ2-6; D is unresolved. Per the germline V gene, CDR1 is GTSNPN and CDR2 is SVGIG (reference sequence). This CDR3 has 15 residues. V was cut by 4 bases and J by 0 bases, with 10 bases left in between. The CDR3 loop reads CAWTMNPSGANVLTF. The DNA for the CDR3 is TGTGCCTGGACTATGAATCCCTCTGGGGCCAACGTCCTGACTTTC.

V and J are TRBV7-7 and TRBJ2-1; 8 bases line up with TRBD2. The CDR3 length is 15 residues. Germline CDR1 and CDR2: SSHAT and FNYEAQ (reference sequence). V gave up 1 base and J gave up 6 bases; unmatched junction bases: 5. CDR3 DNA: TGTGCCAGCAGCTTAGGCACGGGGGGGGGCAATGAGCAGTTCTTC. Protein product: CASSLGTGGGNEQFF.

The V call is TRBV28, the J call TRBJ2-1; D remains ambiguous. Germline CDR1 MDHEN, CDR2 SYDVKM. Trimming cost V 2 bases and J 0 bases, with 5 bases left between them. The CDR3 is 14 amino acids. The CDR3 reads CASSLDNSYNEQFF. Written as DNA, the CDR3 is TGTGCCAGCAGTTTAGATAACTCCTACAATGAGCAGTTCTTC.

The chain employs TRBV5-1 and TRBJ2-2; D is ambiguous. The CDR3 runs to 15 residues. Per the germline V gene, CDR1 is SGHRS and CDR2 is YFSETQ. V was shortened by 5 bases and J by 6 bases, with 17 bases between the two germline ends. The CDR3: CASRFSELNAGELFF. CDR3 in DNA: TGCGCCAGCAGATTCTCCGAGCTTAATGCCGGGGAGCTGTTTTTT.

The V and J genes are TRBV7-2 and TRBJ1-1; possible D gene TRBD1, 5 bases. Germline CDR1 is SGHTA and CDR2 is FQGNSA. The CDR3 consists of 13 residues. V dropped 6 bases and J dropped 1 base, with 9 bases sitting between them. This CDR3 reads CASRYDRNTEAFF. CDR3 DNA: TGTGCCAGCAGATACGACAGGAACACTGAAGCTTTCTTT.

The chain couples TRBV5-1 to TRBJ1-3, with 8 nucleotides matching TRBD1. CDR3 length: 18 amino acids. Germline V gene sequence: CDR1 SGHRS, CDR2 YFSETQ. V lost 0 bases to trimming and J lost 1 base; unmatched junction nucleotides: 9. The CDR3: CASSLGGHRGASGNTIYF. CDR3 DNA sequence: TGCGCCAGCAGCTTGGGAGGGCACAGGGGGGCTTCTGGAAACACCATATATTTT.

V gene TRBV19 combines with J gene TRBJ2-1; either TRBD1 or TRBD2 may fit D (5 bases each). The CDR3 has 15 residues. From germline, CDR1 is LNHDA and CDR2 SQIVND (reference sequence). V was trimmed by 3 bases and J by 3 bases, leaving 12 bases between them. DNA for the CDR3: TGTGCCAGTAGTATCGGGACGGAGAGCTACAATGAGCAGTTCTTC. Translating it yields CASSIGTESYNEQFF.

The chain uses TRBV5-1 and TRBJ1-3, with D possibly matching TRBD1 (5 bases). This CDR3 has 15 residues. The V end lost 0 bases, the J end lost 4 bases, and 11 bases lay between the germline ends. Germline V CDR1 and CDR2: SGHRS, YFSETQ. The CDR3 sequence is CASSLAGGGGNTIYF. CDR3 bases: TGCGCCAGCAGCTTGGCTGGGGGTGGCGGAAACACCATATATTTT.

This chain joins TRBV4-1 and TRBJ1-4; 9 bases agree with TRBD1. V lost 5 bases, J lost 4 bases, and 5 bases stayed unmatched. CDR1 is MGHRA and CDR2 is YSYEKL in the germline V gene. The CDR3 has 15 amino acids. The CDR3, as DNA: TGCGCCAGCAGCGGCGGGACAGGGCTTAATGAAAAACTGTTTTTT. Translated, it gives CASSGGTGLNEKLFF.

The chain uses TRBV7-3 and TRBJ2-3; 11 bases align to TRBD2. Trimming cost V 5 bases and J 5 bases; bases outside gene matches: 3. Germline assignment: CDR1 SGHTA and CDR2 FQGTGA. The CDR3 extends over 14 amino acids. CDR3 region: CASSPGTSGDTQYF. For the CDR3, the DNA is TGTGCCAGCAGCCCTGGGACTAGCGGAGATACGCAGTATTTT.

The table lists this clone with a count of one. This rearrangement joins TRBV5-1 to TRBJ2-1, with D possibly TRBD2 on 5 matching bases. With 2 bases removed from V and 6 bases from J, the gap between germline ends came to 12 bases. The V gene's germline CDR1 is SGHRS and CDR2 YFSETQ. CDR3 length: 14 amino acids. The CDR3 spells CASSFGRGINEQFF. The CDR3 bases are TGCGCCAGCAGCTTCGGACGGGGAATCAATGAGCAGTTCTTC.

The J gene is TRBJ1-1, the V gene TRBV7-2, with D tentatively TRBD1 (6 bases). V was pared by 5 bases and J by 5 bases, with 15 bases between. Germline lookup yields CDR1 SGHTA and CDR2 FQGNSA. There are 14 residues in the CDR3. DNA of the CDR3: TGTGCCAGCAGCCCAAAGGGACAAGCGACTGAAGCTTTCTTT. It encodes CASSPKGQATEAFF.

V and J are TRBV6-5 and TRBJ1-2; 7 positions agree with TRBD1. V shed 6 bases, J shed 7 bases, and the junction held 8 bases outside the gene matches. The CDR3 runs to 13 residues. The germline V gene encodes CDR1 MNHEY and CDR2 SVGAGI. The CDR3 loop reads CASSLYTGVGYTF. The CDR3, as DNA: TGTGCCAGCAGCCTATACACAGGGGTTGGCTACACCTTC.